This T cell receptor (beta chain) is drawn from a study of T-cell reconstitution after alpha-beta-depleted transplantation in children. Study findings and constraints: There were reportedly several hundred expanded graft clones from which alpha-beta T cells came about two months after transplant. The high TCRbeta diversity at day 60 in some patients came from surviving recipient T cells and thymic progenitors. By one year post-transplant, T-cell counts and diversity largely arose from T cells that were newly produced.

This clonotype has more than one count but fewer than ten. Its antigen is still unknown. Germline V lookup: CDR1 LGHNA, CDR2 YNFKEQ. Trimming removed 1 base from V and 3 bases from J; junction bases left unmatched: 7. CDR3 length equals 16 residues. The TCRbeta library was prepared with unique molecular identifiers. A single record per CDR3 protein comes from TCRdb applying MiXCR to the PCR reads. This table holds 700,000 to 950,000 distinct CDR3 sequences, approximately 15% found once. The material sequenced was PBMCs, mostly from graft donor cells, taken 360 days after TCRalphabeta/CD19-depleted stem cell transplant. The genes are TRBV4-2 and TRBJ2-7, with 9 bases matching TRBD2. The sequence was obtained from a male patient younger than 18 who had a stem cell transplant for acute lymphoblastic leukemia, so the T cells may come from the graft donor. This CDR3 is CASSQGTAGGDYEQYF. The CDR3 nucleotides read TGTGCCAGCAGCCAAGGGACGGCGGGAGGGGACTACGAGCAGTACTTC.